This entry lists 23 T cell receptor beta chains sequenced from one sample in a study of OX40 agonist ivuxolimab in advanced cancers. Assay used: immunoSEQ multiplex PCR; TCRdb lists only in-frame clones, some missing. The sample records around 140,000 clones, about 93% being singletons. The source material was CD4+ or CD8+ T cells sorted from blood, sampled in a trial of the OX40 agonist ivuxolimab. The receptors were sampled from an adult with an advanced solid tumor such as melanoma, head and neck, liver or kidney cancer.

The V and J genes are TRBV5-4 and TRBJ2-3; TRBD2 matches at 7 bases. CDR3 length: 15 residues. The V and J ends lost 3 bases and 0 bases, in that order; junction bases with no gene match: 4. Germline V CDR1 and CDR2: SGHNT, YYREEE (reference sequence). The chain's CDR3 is CASSYPGLSTDTQYF. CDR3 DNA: TGTGCCAGCAGCTATCCGGGACTAAGCACAGATACGCAGTATTTT.

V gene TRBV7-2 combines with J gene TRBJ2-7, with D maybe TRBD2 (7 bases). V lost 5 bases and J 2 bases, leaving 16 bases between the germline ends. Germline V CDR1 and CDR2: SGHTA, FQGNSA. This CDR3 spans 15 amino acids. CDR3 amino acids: CASSRRGAGAYEQYF. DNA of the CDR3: TGTGCCAGCAGCCGCCGGGGGGCGGGAGCCTACGAGCAGTACTTC.

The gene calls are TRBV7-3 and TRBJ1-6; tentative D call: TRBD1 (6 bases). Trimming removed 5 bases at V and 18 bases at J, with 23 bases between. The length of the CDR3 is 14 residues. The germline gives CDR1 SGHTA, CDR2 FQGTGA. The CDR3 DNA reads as TGTGCCAGCAGCCCCCACCAAGGGACACCTCATTACCACTTT. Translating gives CASSPHQGTPHYHF. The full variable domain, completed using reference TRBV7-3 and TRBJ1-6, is GAGVSQTPSNKVTEKGKYVELRCDPISGHTALYWYRQSLGQGPEFLIYFQGTGAADDSGLPNDRFFAVRPEGSVSTLKIQRTERGDSAVYLCASSPHQGTPHYHFGNGTRLTVT.

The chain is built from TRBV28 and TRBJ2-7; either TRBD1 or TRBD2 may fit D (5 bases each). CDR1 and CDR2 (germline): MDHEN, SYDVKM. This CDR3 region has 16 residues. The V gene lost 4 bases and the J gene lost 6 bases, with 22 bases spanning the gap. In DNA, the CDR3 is TGTGCCAGCAGTTCCTCCGGGACCGAGAGGTTGGGCGAGCAGTACTTC. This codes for CASSSSGTERLGEQYF.

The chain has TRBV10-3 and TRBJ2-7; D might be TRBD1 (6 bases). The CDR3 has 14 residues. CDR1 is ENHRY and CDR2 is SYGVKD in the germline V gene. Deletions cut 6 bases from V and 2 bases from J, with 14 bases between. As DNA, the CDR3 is TGTGCCATCAGGTCGACAGGTAGGCCCTACGAGCAGTACTTC. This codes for CAIRSTGRPYEQYF.

This CDR3 reads CASSVGLAGAQETQYF. DNA for the CDR3: TGTGCCAGCAGCGTCGGACTAGCGGGGGCCCAAGAGACCCAGTACTTC. The rearrangement joins TRBV7-2 to TRBJ2-5; 13 positions match TRBD2. J gave up 1 base and V 5 bases, and 4 bases lay outside the gene matches. Per the germline V gene, CDR1 is SGHTA and CDR2 is FQGNSA. The length of the CDR3 is 16 residues.

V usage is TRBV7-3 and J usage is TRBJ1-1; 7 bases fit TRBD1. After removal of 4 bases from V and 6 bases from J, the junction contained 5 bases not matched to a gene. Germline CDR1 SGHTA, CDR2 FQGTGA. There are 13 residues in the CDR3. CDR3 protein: CASSSDRESEAFF. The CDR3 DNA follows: TGTGCCAGCAGCTCCGACAGGGAGTCTGAAGCTTTCTTT.

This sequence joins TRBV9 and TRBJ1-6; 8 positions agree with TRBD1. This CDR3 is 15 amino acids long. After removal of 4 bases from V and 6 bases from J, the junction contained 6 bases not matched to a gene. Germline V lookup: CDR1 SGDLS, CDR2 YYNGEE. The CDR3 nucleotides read TGTGCCAGCAGCCCCCAGGGGGCCGGTAATTCACCCCTCCACTTT. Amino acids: CASSPQGAGNSPLHF.

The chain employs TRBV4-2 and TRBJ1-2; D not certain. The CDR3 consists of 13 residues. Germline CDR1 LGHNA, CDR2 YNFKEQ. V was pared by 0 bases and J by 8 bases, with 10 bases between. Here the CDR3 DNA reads TGTGCCAGCAGCCAAGAAACCGGGGTCGGCTACACCTTC. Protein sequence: CASSQETGVGYTF.

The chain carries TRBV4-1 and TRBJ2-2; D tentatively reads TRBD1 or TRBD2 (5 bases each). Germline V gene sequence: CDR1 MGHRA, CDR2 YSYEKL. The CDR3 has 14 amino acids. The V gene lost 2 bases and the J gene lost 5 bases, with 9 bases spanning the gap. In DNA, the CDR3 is TGCGCCAGCAGCCAATGGGGCGGGACCGGGGAGCTGTTTTTT. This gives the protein CASSQWGGTGELFF.

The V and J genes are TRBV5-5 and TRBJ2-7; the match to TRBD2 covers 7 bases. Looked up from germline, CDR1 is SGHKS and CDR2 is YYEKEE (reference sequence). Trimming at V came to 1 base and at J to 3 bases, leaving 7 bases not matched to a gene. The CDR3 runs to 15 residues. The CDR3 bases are TGTGCCAGCAGCTTGTGGCTAGCGGTTAACTACGAGCAGTACTTC. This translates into CASSLWLAVNYEQYF.

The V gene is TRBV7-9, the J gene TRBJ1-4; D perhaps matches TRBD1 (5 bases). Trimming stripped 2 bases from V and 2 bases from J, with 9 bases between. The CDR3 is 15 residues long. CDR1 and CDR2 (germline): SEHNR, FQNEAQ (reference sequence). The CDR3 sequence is CASSLQGATNEKLFF. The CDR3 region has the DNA TGTGCCAGCAGCTTACAAGGGGCGACTAATGAAAAACTGTTTTTT.

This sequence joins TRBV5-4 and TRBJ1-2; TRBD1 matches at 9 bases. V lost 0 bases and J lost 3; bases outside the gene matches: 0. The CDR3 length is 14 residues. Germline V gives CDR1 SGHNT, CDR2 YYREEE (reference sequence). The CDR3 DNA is TGTGCCAGCAGCTTGGGGGACAGGGACTATGGCTACACCTTC. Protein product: CASSLGDRDYGYTF.

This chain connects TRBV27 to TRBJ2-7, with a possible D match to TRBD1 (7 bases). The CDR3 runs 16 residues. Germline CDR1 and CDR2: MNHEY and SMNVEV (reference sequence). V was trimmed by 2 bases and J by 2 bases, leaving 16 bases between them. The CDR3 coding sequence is TGTGCCAGCAGTTTAAGGGCGCGGGACAGACCCTACGAGCAGTACTTC. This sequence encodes CASSLRARDRPYEQYF.

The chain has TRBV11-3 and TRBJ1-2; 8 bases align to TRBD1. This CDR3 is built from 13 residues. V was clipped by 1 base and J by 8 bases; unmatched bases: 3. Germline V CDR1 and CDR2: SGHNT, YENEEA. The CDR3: CASSLGQGYGYTF. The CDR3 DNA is TGTGCCAGCAGCTTAGGACAGGGGTACGGCTACACCTTC.

CDR3 amino acids: CASSLDRGWTGELFF. In DNA, the CDR3 is TGTGCCAGCAGTTTAGACAGGGGGTGGACCGGGGAGCTGTTTTTT. The chain combines TRBV27 with TRBJ2-2; 9 bases map to TRBD1. The V gene end was trimmed by 2 bases and the J gene end by 5 bases; junction bases not matched to a gene: 3. This CDR3 has 15 residues. The germline V gene has CDR1 MNHEY and CDR2 SMNVEV (reference sequence).

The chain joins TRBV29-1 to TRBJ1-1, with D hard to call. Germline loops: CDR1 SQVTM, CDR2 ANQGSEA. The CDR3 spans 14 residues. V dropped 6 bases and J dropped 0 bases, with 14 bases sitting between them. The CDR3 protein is CSVRPLLVNTEAFF. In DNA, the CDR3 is TGCAGCGTCCGACCTCTTCTTGTGAACACTGAAGCTTTCTTT. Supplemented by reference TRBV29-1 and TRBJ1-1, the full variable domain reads SAVISQKPSRDICQRGTSLTIQCQVDSQVTMMFWYRQQPGQSLTLIATANQGSEATYESGFVIDKFPISRPNLTFSTLTVSNMSPEDSSIYLCSVRPLLVNTEAFFGQGTRLTVV.

In DNA, the CDR3 is TGTGCCAGCAGTTCGGGACAGGGTACGGACGAGCAGTACTTC. It codes for CASSSGQGTDEQYF. The rearrangement links TRBV28 to TRBJ2-7; 9 nucleotides match TRBD1. The CDR3 has 14 amino acids. The junction had 6 bases not matched to a gene; V was cut back by 4 bases and J by 5 bases. Germline CDR1 MDHEN, CDR2 SYDVKM.

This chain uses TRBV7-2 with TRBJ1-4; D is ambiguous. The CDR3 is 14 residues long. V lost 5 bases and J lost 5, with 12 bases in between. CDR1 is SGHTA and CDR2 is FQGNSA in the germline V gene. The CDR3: CASSQKWLNEKLFF. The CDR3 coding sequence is TGTGCCAGCAGCCAGAAGTGGTTAAATGAAAAACTGTTTTTT.

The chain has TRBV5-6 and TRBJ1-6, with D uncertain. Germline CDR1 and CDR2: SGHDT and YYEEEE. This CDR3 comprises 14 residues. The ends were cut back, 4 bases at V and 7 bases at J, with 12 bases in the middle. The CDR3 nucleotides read TGTGCCAGCAGCATAGCCAGAGGGAATTCACCCCTCCACTTT. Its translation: CASSIARGNSPLHF. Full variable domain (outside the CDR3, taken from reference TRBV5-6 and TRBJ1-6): DAGVTQSPTHLIKTRGQQVTLRCSPKSGHDTVSWYQQALGQGPQFIFQYYEEEERQRGNFPDRFSGHQFPNYSSELNVNALLLGDSALYLCASSIARGNSPLHFGNGTRLTVT.

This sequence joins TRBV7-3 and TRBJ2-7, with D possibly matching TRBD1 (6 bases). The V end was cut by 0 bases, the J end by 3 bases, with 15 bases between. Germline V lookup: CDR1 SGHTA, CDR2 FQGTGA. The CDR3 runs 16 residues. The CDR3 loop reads CASSLTGQQGIYEQYF. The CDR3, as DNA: TGTGCCAGCAGCTTAACGGGGCAACAGGGCATCTACGAGCAGTACTTC.

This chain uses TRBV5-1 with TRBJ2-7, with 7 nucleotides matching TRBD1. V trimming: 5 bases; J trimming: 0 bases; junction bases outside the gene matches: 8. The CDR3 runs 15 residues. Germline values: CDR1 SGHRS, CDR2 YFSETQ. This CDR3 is CASRRNRGSSYEQYF. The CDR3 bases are TGCGCCAGCAGACGAAACAGGGGCAGCTCCTACGAGCAGTACTTC.

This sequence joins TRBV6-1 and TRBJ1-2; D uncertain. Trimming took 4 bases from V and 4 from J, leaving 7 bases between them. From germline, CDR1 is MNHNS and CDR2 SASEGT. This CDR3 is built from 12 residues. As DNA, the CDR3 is TGTGCCAGCAGTGTATGGACCTATGGCTACACCTTC. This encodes CASSVWTYGYTF.